This T cell receptor (beta chain) was retrieved from a study of prognosis after radiotherapy for stage I lung cancer. Template was genomic DNA; TCR beta CDR3 amplified in two multiplex PCR rounds. Amplification in first-round PCR relied on primers specific to each TRBV and TRBJ gene. TCRdb passed the multiplex PCR reads through MiXCR, listing each CDR3 protein once. The sample includes 59,000 or so distinct CDR3 sequences, around a quarter of them seen just once. The CDR3 is 13 residues long. CDR1 is MNHNS, CDR2 SASEGT, per germline. V was shortened by 5 bases and J by 8 bases, with 15 bases between the two germline ends. This clonotype appeared many times. Its antigen is undetermined. Study outcomes and limitations: Post-treatment Shannon entropy following stereotactic body radiation therapy was lower among patients who developed distant metastases. Reportedly, TRBV and TRBJ gene usage differed by presence of metastases in patients. The study found that unique TCR clone counts fell after stereotactic body radiation therapy, median about 10,000 versus 6,900.

Sequenced here: PBMCs, sampled before or after stereotactic body radiation therapy (not recorded which). The TCR was taken from a donor over 45 with non-small cell lung cancer. J is TRBJ1-1 and V is TRBV6-1; weak D call: TRBD1 (6 bases). The CDR3, as DNA: TGTGCCAGCAGTAACAACAGGGACGAAGAAGCTTTCTTT. This translates into CASSNNRDEEAFF.